A single sample gave rise to the 23 T cell receptor beta chains below, sequenced in a study of blood T cells in healthy people across ages. A sample-barcoded 5' primer and a J-beta primer mix were used in a second PCR of roughly 7 to 11 cycles. From the 5' RACE reads, TCRdb called clonotypes with MiXCR, one entry per CDR3 protein. The sample carries about 500,000 distinct CDR3 sequences, about 24% recorded once. The sample was also linked to a second study, of T cells of mothers and their children.

The material sequenced was blood. These receptors originate from a boy younger than 18 in good health.

This clonotype has more than one count but fewer than ten. The chain links TRBV29-1 to TRBJ1-2; a possible D gene is TRBD1 (5 bases). The CDR3 loop spans 13 amino acids. Looked up from germline, CDR1 is SQVTM and CDR2 is ANQGSEA. Between the trimmed V and J ends, which lost 3 bases and 8 bases, there was a span of 16 bases. The CDR3 region has the DNA TGCAGCGTTGATGGGACGGCCCCGGGCGGCTACACCTTC. This codes for CSVDGTAPGGYTF.

This clonotype has more than one count but fewer than ten. This chain joins TRBV12-3 or TRBV12-4 and TRBJ2-7; 8 bases are shared with TRBD2. This CDR3 has 14 amino acids. V dropped 6 bases and J dropped 2; count of bases not matched to a gene: 6. CDR3 in DNA: TGTGCCAGCAGCTTGGTAGCGGGGCCCTACGAGCAGTACTTC. Protein sequence: CASSLVAGPYEQYF.

V usage is TRBV7-6 and J usage is TRBJ2-2; D remains unclear. The germline V gene has CDR1 SGHVS and CDR2 FNYEAQ. Trimming took off 3 bases at V and 1 base at J, with 12 bases between the two ends. There are 16 residues in the CDR3. The CDR3 sequence: CASSLALHKNTGELFF. The CDR3 DNA reads TGTGCCAGCAGCTTGGCCCTACACAAGAACACCGGGGAGCTGTTTTTT.

The chain has TRBV9 and TRBJ2-5; 7 bases fit TRBD2. Germline V CDR1 and CDR2: SGDLS, YYNGEE. This CDR3 is 14 amino acids long. Losses at the gene ends were 3 bases for V and 1 base for J; bases not matched to a gene: 3. The CDR3 here is CASSGERGQETQYF. For the CDR3, the DNA is TGTGCCAGCAGCGGGGAGCGGGGCCAAGAGACCCAGTACTTC.

The rearrangement joins TRBV6-2 or TRBV6-3 to TRBJ1-1; no reliable D call. CDR1 and CDR2 from the germline V gene are MNHEY and SVGEGT. Trimming stripped 4 bases from V and 4 bases from J, with 16 bases between. This CDR3 is 15 amino acids long. The DNA of the CDR3 is TGTGCCAGCAGTTCCGGAGCAGTGGAGGGCACTGAAGCTTTCTTT. Encoded protein: CASSSGAVEGTEAFF.

The rearrangement joins TRBV20-1 to TRBJ2-7; D might be TRBD1 (5 bases). CDR1 DFQATT and CDR2 SNEGSKA come from the germline V gene (reference sequence). V lost 6 bases and J lost 3, with 12 bases in between. The CDR3 spans 12 residues. The CDR3 coding sequence is TGCAGTGCCACTGACAGAAACTACGAGCAGTACTTC. Its protein is CSATDRNYEQYF.

This clonotype has just a few counts. The gene calls are TRBV28 and TRBJ2-7; a possible D gene is TRBD2 (5 bases). The CDR3 contains 15 residues. V gave up 4 bases and J gave up 0 bases, with 13 bases separating them. The V gene's germline CDR1 is MDHEN and CDR2 SYDVKM. Here the CDR3 reads CASSSRGSGSYEQYF. CDR3 in DNA: TGTGCCAGCAGTTCCCGGGGTTCCGGCTCCTACGAGCAGTACTTC.

This clonotype was observed a few times. The V call is TRBV28, the J call TRBJ2-7; D unresolved. Trimming cost V 2 bases and J 1 base, with 9 bases left between them. Germline CDR1 MDHEN, CDR2 SYDVKM. The CDR3 length is 14 residues. CDR3 DNA: TGTGCCAGCAGTTTACCGCTGGCTTCCTACGAGCAGTACTTC. Its translation is CASSLPLASYEQYF.

This clonotype was seen a handful of times. The chain is built from TRBV9 and TRBJ1-2; D not resolved. The germline V gene has CDR1 SGDLS and CDR2 YYNGEE. The CDR3 runs 14 residues. V was cut by 4 bases and J by 1 base, with 11 bases left in between. CDR3 sequence (DNA): TGTGCCAGCAGCCCTAGTGAAGTTAACTATGGCTACACCTTC. Encoded protein: CASSPSEVNYGYTF.

CDR3 sequence: CSARDDSASGANVLTF. Written as DNA, the CDR3 is TGCAGTGCTAGAGACGACAGCGCCTCTGGGGCCAACGTCCTGACTTTC. J is TRBJ2-6 and V is TRBV20-1; possible D gene TRBD1, 5 bases. Germline V gene sequence: CDR1 DFQATT, CDR2 SNEGSKA (reference sequence). This CDR3 is built from 16 residues. The V and J ends lost 0 bases and 0 bases respectively, with 9 bases between them.

In its sample, this clonotype was seen a few times. The rearrangement uses TRBV7-2 and TRBJ2-5; 9 bases match TRBD2. The trim removed 0 bases at V and 0 bases at J, leaving 14 bases unmatched. CDR3 size: 20 residues. CDR1 is SGHTA, CDR2 FQGNSA, per germline. The CDR3 reads CASSLAWFGSGGSYQETQYF. CDR3 coding DNA: TGTGCCAGCAGCTTAGCCTGGTTTGGTAGCGGGGGAAGTTACCAAGAGACCCAGTACTTC. Full variable domain (missing parts from reference TRBV7-2 and TRBJ2-5): GAGVSQSPSNKVTEKGKDVELRCDPISGHTALYWYRQSLGQGLEFLIYFQGNSAPDKSGLPSDRFSAERTGGSVSTLTIQRTQQEDSAVYLCASSLAWFGSGGSYQETQYFGPGTRLLVL.

The rearrangement joins TRBV28 to TRBJ1-5, with D unclear. The length of the CDR3 is 17 residues. Germline loops: CDR1 MDHEN, CDR2 SYDVKM. V was cut by 5 bases and J by 5 bases, with 22 bases left in between. Here the CDR3 DNA reads TGTGCCAGCAGTCCCCCGGTAAGGTTTACAGAGCATCAGCCCCAGCATTTT. Encoded protein: CASSPPVRFTEHQPQHF.

This chain joins TRBV20-1 and TRBJ2-1; the match to TRBD1 covers 9 bases. CDR1 is DFQATT and CDR2 is SNEGSKA in the germline V gene (reference sequence). This CDR3 region has 14 residues. The J segment lost 4 bases and the V segment lost 7 bases, leaving 8 bases of the junction unmatched. CDR3 bases: TGCAGTGTAGAGGGACAGGGAACATACAATGAGCAGTTCTTC. It codes for CSVEGQGTYNEQFF.

This chain connects TRBV4-2 to TRBJ2-5; TRBD2 agrees at 8 bases. Trimming cost V 0 bases and J 11 bases; bases outside gene matches: 11. This CDR3 region has 15 residues. The germline CDR1 and CDR2 sequences are LGHNA and YNFKEQ. DNA of the CDR3: TGTGCCAGCAGCCAAGAGAGCGGGAGAACGAATGAGCAGTACTTC. Protein: CASSQESGRTNEQYF.

The chain has TRBV2 and TRBJ2-3; D gene unclear. The J call may be incorrect, as the DNA end agrees better with TRBJ1-5. This CDR3 comprises 11 residues. Germline V gene data show CDR1 as SNHLY and CDR2 as FYNNEI. In DNA form, the CDR3 reads TGTGCCAGCAGTGCCTCAGATACGCAGCATTTT. This translates into CASSASDTQHF.

The genes are TRBV30 and TRBJ2-7, with a possible D match to TRBD2 (5 bases). The length of the CDR3 is 14 residues. V was trimmed by 0 bases and J by 4 bases, leaving 13 bases between them. Germline CDR1 and CDR2: GTSNPN and SVGIG (reference sequence). The CDR3 region has the DNA TGTGCCTGGAGTGTACGGGGTCCCTCGTACGAGCAGTACTTC. Encoded protein: CAWSVRGPSYEQYF.

The chain carries TRBV4-2 and TRBJ2-1; D tentatively fits TRBD1 or TRBD2 (5 bases each). V lost 4 bases and J 4 bases, leaving 14 bases between the germline ends. The CDR3 is made up of 15 amino acids. The germline CDR1 and CDR2 sequences are LGHNA and YNFKEQ. In DNA, the CDR3 is TGTGCCAGCAGCCCCCGGGACGGATCATACAATGAGCAGTTCTTC. Translating it yields CASSPRDGSYNEQFF.

There are a few counts of this clonotype. The chain is built from TRBV28 and TRBJ2-1, with D unclear. Germline values: CDR1 MDHEN, CDR2 SYDVKM. Trimming removed 6 bases at V and 6 bases at J, with 18 bases between. The CDR3 covers 15 residues. The CDR3 DNA reads TGTGCCAGCAGCCGGCCCCCTCCCCTGCCCAATGAGCAGTTCTTC. It is translated as CASSRPPPLPNEQFF.

The chain has TRBV28 and TRBJ1-2; weak D call: TRBD1 (5 bases). V was trimmed by 2 bases and J by 4 bases, leaving 11 bases between them. This CDR3 comprises 14 residues. From germline, CDR1 is MDHEN and CDR2 SYDVKM. The CDR3 spells CASSLHGTAYGYTF. CDR3 sequence (DNA): TGTGCCAGCAGTTTACACGGGACGGCCTATGGCTACACCTTC.

As DNA, the CDR3 is TGTGCCAGCGAGGAGTCTAGCGGGAGTTTATACGAGCAGTACTTC. Encoded protein: CASEESSGSLYEQYF. The chain employs TRBV6-2 or TRBV6-3 and TRBJ2-7; 10 bases are shared with TRBD2. The CDR3 has 15 amino acids. Germline CDR1 MNHEY, CDR2 SVGEGT. J lost 4 bases, V lost 8 bases, and 11 bases had no gene match.

The V gene is TRBV20-1, the J gene TRBJ1-5, with TRBD1 as a possible D gene (6 bases). Germline CDR1 DFQATT, CDR2 SNEGSKA (reference sequence). With 5 bases removed from V and 1 base from J, the gap between germline ends came to 12 bases. This CDR3 region has 14 residues. DNA for the CDR3: TGCAGTGCTCTGGGGGCCCAAAGCAATCAGCCCCAGCATTTT. It is translated as CSALGAQSNQPQHF.

The V call is TRBV7-9, the J call TRBJ1-6, with D perhaps TRBD1 (5 bases). The germline V gene encodes CDR1 SEHNR and CDR2 FQNEAQ (reference sequence). CDR3 size: 14 residues. The germline V and J ends were trimmed by 4 bases and 8 bases, with 12 bases remaining between them. The CDR3 sequence is CASSSTGRHSPLHF. As DNA, the CDR3 is TGTGCCAGCAGCTCTACAGGTCGACATTCACCCCTCCACTTT.

The gene calls are TRBV6-2 or TRBV6-3 and TRBJ2-5; tentatively, D is TRBD2 (6 bases). The J call may be mistaken, given a closer DNA end match to TRBJ2-7. The V gene's germline CDR1 is MNHEY and CDR2 SVGEGT. This CDR3 region has 16 residues. In nucleotides, the CDR3 is TGTGCCAGCAGTACGACCGATGCGGGGCATCTCTACGAGCAGTACTTC. Translated, it gives CASSTTDAGHLYEQYF.